Here is one T cell receptor (beta chain) with its context. Its antigen is not known. Germline CDR1 and CDR2: SGHTS and YDEGEE. Unmatched junction bases numbered 4, after V lost 5 bases and J lost 4 bases. CDR3 length: 13 residues. Measured with immunoSEQ multiplex PCR; TCRdb has only the in-frame clones, and not every one. The sample lists 20,000 or so clones; more than 65% were seen once. These data come from a study of somatic mutations in cytotoxic T cells in rheumatoid arthritis. Study-level results: CD8+ clonality rose with age in rheumatoid arthritis patients, not healthy controls. Relative to age-matched healthy controls, rheumatoid arthritis patients did not differ significantly in CD8+ T-cell clonality. Of the expanded CD8+ clones, the antigen targets were not known.

Once isolated by positive magnetic bead selection, the CD4+ and CD8+ cells had their purity checked by flow cytometry. Sequenced sample: CD8+ T cells sorted from blood. This chain connects TRBV5-8 to TRBJ2-7; 9 bases align to TRBD1. This clonotype originated in a woman aged 45-59 years in good health. This CDR3 is CASRQDRGYEQYF. In nucleotides, the CDR3 is TGTGCCAGCAGGCAGGACAGGGGTTACGAGCAGTACTTC.